This TCR beta chain was captured in a study of lymphopenia after photon versus proton radiotherapy. Study-wide results and limits: Under photons, naive T cells and diversity fell while effector/memory populations rose.

Worth noting for this clone: Its antigen is not identified.

Sequenced by immunoSEQ multiplex PCR; TCRdb stores in-frame clones only, minus some. Of roughly 150,000 clones in the sample, 88% are singletons; the top ten hold about 4.3%. Trimming took 1 base from V and 6 from J; bases not matched to a gene: 8. The V gene's germline CDR1 is SGDLS and CDR2 YYNGEE. CDR3 length equals 16 residues. The sample consisted of peripheral blood, taken from a patient treated with photon-based radiotherapy. The J gene is TRBJ2-3, the V gene TRBV9; 10 bases match TRBD2. This receptor was obtained from a man between 45 and 60 years old with gastric cancer. CDR3 sequence reads: CASSVRLAGSEDTQYF. In nucleotides, the CDR3 is TGTGCCAGCAGCGTACGACTAGCGGGTTCGGAGGATACGCAGTATTTT.